This T cell receptor beta chain was captured by sequencing in a study of neurological immune-mediated disorders. The time point is: longitudinal time-point 2. Per germline, CDR1 SGHRS and CDR2 YFSETQ. Trimming removed 1 base from V and 2 bases from J; junction bases left unmatched: 3. The CDR3 loop spans 15 amino acids. This clonotype was recorded many times. The cDNA was generated through 5'RACE incorporating 10-nucleotide random UMIs. TCRdb re-derived calls from the 5' RACE reads in MiXCR, one entry per CDR3 protein. The sample has tens of thousands of distinct CDR3 sequences, approximately 5.8% seen once.

Sequenced: PBMCs. The chain combines TRBV5-1 with TRBJ2-5, with 9 nucleotides matching TRBD2. The origin of this receptor is a woman aged 55-75 years with multiple sclerosis. The CDR3 reads CASSLILAGQETQYF. The CDR3 DNA reads as TGCGCCAGCAGCTTGATTCTAGCGGGGCAAGAGACCCAGTACTTC.